Detailed here is one T cell receptor beta chain. This clonotype was detected ten times or more. The antigen it binds to is not known. No base qualities exist here, and no much larger clone lies one base off it. The study was a case-control design nested within a healthcare worker cohort in London, UK, with weekly nasopharyngeal swab PCR tests and blood sampling. Healthcare workers were enrolled in the week of the UK lockdown, from 23 to 31 March 2020, and were followed every week for up to roughly 16 weeks. This record comes from a study of early T cells in non-severe SARS-CoV-2 infection (dated by TCRdb to the early 2020s). Regarding the complete study: Because TCR sequencing was done on bulk RNA from unsorted whole blood, the alpha and beta chains could not be paired.

Library preparation employed 5' RACE. TCRdb names NextSeq 500 as the instrument used. In the TCR library protocol, unique molecular identifiers were attached to individual cDNA molecules to correct for PCR bias and sequencing error. Both TCR alpha and beta chains were sequenced, and tight co-correlation was observed between alpha and beta sequence abundances in each sample. Per the source publication's procedure: V gene, J gene and CDR3 annotation of TCR sequences was performed with Decombinator V4. TCRs were defined as expanded if a significant change between any two time points was detected under a Poisson model with p below 0.0001. Abundances of TCRs were expressed as counts per million after normalisation to the total number of TCRs sequenced in each sample. MAIT TCRs were defined by TRAV1-2 paired with TRAJ12, TRAJ20 or TRAJ33, and iNKT TCRs by TRAV10 paired with TRAJ18. VDJdb, accessed 1 November 2021, was searched for CMV, EBV and SARS-CoV-2 annotated TCRs, excluding TCRs annotated for multiple antigens. The public reads were run again by TCRdb, first through fastp at Q25 and then through MiXCR, and only productive beta chains were kept. All rows with the same CDR3 protein become a single entry with the most common DNA and genes. The V and J calls reflect TCRdb's pipeline rather than the authors' work. This sample holds roughly 80,000 distinct CDR3 sequences; around 8.7% were observed only once. Together, the top ten hold 4.8% of the sample.

General study outcomes and caveats: VDJdb matching was skewed toward anti-spike CD8 responses and likely underestimated virus-specific expansions by missing private and CD4 specificities.

V and J are trimmed by 6 bases and 4 bases, and the gene matches miss 6 bases of the junction. The germline V gene supplies CDR1 SNHLY and CDR2 FYNNEI. The CDR3 sequence holds 16 residues, the cysteine and phenylalanine included. The CDR3 DNA has 48 bases and is translated from base 1. This TCR was recovered from an adult who was a healthcare worker with PCR-confirmed SARS-CoV-2 infection or an uninfected control (not recorded which). Sequenced sample: whole blood. The rearrangement combines TRBV2 with TRBJ2-7; TRBD2 aligns with 16 central bases. In nucleotide form, the sequence is TGTGCCAGCAGCGCCGGGACTAGCGGGAGGGGTTACGAGCAGTACTTC. Its translation reads: CASSAGTSGRGYEQYF.